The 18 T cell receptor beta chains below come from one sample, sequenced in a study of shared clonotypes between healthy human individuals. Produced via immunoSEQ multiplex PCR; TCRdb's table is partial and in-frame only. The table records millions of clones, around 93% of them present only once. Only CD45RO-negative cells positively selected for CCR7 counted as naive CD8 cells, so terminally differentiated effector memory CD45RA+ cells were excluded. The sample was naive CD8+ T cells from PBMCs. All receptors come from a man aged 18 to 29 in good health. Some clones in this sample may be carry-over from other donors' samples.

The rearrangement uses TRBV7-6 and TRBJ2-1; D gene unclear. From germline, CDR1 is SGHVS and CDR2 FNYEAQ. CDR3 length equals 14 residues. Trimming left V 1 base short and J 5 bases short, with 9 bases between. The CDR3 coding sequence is TGTGCCAGCAGCTTAGTACTTGGACACAATGAGCAGTTCTTC. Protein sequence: CASSLVLGHNEQFF.

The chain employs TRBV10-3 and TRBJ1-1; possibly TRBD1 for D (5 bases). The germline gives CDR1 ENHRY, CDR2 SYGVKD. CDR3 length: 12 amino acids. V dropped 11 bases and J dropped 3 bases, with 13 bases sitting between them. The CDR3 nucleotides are TGTGCCTCCAGGGAAGGGGACACTGAAGCTTTCTTT. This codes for CASREGDTEAFF.

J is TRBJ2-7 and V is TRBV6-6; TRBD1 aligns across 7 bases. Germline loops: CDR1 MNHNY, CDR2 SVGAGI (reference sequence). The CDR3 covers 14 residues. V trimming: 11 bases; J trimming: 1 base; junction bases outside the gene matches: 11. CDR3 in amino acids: CASRTGLLSYEQYF. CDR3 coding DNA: TGTGCCTCCCGGACAGGTCTACTTTCCTACGAGCAGTACTTC.

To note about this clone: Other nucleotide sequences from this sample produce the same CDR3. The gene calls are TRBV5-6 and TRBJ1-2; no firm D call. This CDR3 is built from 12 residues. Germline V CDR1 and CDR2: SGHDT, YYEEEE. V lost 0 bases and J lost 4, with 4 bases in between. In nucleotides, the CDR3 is TGTGCCAGCAGCTTGGACAGCTATGGCTACACCTTC. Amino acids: CASSLDSYGYTF.

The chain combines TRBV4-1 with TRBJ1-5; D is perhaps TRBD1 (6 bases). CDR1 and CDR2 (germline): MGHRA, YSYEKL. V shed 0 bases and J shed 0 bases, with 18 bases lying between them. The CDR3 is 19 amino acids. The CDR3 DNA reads TGCGCCAGCAGCCAAGATTTTGTACAGGGTGGGGTTAGCAATCAGCCCCAGCATTTT. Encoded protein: CASSQDFVQGGVSNQPQHF.

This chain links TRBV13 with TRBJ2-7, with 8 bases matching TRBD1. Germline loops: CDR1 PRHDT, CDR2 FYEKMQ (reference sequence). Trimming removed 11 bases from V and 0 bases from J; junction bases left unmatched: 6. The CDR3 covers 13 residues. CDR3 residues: CACTTGGSYEQYF. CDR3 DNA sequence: TGTGCCTGCACAACAGGGGGCTCCTACGAGCAGTACTTC.

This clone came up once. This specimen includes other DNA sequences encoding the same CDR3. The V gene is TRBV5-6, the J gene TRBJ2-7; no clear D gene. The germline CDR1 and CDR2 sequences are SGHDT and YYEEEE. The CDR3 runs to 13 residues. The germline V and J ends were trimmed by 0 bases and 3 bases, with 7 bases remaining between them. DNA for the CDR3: TGTGCCAGCAGCTTGGTTGGAAGCTACGAGCAGTACTTC. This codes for CASSLVGSYEQYF.

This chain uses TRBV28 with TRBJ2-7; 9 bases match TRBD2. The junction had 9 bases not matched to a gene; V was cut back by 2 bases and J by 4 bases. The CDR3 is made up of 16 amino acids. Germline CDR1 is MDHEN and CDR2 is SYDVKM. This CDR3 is CASSLTRSLAGYEQYF. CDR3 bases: TGTGCCAGCAGTTTAACGCGTTCACTAGCGGGTTACGAGCAGTACTTC.

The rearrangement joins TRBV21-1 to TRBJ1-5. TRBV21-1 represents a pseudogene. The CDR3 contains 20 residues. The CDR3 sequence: CASSKAGNGPSGWYNQPQHF. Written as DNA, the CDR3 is TGTGCCAGCAGCAAAGCGGGAAACGGCCCCTCGGGCTGGTACAATCAGCCCCAGCATTTT.

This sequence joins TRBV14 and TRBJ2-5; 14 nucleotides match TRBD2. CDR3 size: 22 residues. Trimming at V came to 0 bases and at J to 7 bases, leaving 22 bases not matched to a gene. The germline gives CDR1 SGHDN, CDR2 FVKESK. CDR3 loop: CASSQDYGPGSAGLAGAGTQYF. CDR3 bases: TGTGCCAGCAGCCAAGATTATGGCCCCGGGTCAGCGGGACTAGCGGGAGCTGGGACCCAGTACTTC.

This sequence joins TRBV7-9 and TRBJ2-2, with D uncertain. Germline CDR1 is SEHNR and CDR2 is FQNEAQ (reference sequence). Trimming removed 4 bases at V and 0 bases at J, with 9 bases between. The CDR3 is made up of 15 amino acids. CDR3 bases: TGTGCCAGCAGCTCGTACAGCGCGAACACCGGGGAGCTGTTTTTT. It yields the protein CASSSYSANTGELFF.

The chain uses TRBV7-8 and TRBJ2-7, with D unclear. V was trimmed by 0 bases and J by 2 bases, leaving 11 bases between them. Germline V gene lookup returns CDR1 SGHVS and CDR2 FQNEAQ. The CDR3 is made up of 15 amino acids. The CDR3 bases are TGTGCCAGCAGCTTAGCGCTAATCGAAGCCTACGAGCAGTACTTC. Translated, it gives CASSLALIEAYEQYF.

CDR3 sequence: CASGLGGELFF. As DNA, the CDR3 is TGTGCCAGCGGGCTCGGCGGGGAGCTGTTTTTT. The chain links TRBV11-3 to TRBJ2-2; D not certain. V gave up 8 bases and J gave up 7 bases, with 8 bases separating them. The length of the CDR3 is 11 residues. Germline CDR1 SGHNT, CDR2 YENEEA. Full variable domain (rest looked up from reference TRBV11-3 and TRBJ2-2): EAGVVQSPRYKIIEKKQPVAFWCNPISGHNTLYWYLQNLGQGPELLIRYENEEAVDDSQLPKDRFSAERLKGVDSTLKIQPAELGDSAVYLCASGLGGELFFGEGSRLTVL.

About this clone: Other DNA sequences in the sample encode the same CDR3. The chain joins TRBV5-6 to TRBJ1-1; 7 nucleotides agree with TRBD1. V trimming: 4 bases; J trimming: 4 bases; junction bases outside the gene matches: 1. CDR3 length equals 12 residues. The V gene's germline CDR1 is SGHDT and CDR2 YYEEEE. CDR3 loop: CASSPGGTEAFF. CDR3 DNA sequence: TGTGCCAGCAGCCCAGGGGGCACTGAAGCTTTCTTT.

CDR3 in DNA: TGTGCCAGCAGCGTAGACGAAGCTGAAGCTTTCTTT. The encoded protein is CASSVDEAEAFF. The chain carries TRBV9 and TRBJ1-1; D gene uncertain. V lost 0 bases and J lost 6, with 6 bases in between. This CDR3 contains 12 residues. Per germline, CDR1 SGDLS and CDR2 YYNGEE.

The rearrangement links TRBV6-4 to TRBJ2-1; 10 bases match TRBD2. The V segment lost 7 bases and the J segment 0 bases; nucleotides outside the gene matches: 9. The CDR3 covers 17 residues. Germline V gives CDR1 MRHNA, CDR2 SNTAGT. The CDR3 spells CASTKGLALSSYNEQFF. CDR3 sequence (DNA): TGTGCCAGCACCAAGGGACTAGCGTTGAGCTCCTACAATGAGCAGTTCTTC.

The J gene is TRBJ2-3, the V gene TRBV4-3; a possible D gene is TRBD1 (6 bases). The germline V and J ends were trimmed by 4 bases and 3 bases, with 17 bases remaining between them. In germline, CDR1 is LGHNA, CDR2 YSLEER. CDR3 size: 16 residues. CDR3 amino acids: CASSPRMGAPTDTQYF. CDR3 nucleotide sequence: TGCGCCAGCAGCCCGCGTATGGGGGCGCCGACAGATACGCAGTATTTT.

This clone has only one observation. The CDR3 region is CASSLVSRDETQYF. CDR3 sequence (DNA): TGTGCCAGCAGCTTAGTCTCCAGGGATGAGACCCAGTACTTC. V and J are TRBV7-9 and TRBJ2-5, with D possibly matching TRBD1 (5 bases). V was pared by 1 base and J by 5 bases, with 11 bases between. The germline V gene has CDR1 SEHNR and CDR2 FQNEAQ (reference sequence). The CDR3 has 14 amino acids.